Each of the 7 T cell receptor beta chains below was sequenced from the same sample in a study of chemoradiotherapy in HPV16-positive cancers. The table came from immunoSEQ multiplex PCR; TCRdb's copy has only in-frame clones and leaves some out. This table holds 40,000 to 65,000 clones, around nine tenths found once. Sequenced here: blood, sampled from a patient who underwent chemoradiotherapy. The receptors originated from a human donor with HPV-associated anogenital cancer.

The chain employs TRBV6-1 and TRBJ2-3, with 8 bases that match TRBD1. The CDR3 runs 20 residues. Germline V gene lookup returns CDR1 MNHNS and CDR2 SASEGT. The J segment lost 0 bases and the V segment lost 4 bases, leaving 18 bases of the junction unmatched. The chain's CDR3 is CASSAPDRFNRGFSTDTQYF. Written as DNA, the CDR3 is TGTGCCAGCAGTGCTCCAGACCGGTTTAACAGGGGGTTTAGCACAGATACGCAGTATTTT.

J is TRBJ2-5 and V is TRBV6-5; D is perhaps TRBD2 (7 bases). V gave up 10 bases and J gave up 4 bases, with 19 bases separating them. Germline values: CDR1 MNHEY, CDR2 SVGAGI. The CDR3 loop spans 14 amino acids. The CDR3 coding sequence is TGTGCCACCGGAAGAGGGGGGGTAAGAGAGACCCAGTACTTC. Protein sequence: CATGRGGVRETQYF.

The table lists this clone with a count of one. The chain has TRBV19 and TRBJ2-3; D remains ambiguous. V was shortened by 3 bases and J by 2 bases, with 9 bases between the two germline ends. This CDR3 is built from 14 residues. Germline loops: CDR1 LNHDA, CDR2 SQIVND (reference sequence). The chain's CDR3 is CASSMQSATDTQYF. CDR3 DNA sequence: TGTGCCAGTAGTATGCAGAGTGCCACAGATACGCAGTATTTT.

This chain links TRBV7-9 with TRBJ2-7; 11 bases fit TRBD1. This CDR3 comprises 16 residues. The germline V gene encodes CDR1 SEHNR and CDR2 FQNEAQ (reference sequence). Losses at the gene ends were 5 bases for V and 3 bases for J; bases not matched to a gene: 9. The CDR3 here is CASSPGRGTGGYEQYF. As DNA, the CDR3 is TGTGCCAGCAGCCCCGGGCGGGGGACAGGGGGCTACGAGCAGTACTTC.

V and J are TRBV14 and TRBJ2-1; the match to TRBD1 covers 7 bases. The CDR3 runs 15 residues. V trimming: 1 base; J trimming: 3 bases; junction bases outside the gene matches: 3. The germline gives CDR1 SGHDN, CDR2 FVKESK. The CDR3 region has the DNA TGTGCCAGCAGCCAAGGGACAGGTGTCTACAATGAGCAGTTCTTC. It is translated as CASSQGTGVYNEQFF.

The chain couples TRBV12-5 to TRBJ2-7; D is uncertain. The CDR3 is 11 amino acids. With 5 bases removed from V and 6 bases from J, the gap between germline ends came to 8 bases. Germline CDR1 reads LGHNT; CDR2 reads FRNRAP. CDR3 DNA: TGTGCTAGTGGTGAGGTTGGCGAGCAGTACTTC. As protein: CASGEVGEQYF.

The CDR3 DNA reads as TGTGCCAGCAGCTTAGTTGGACTAGCGGGAACCTACGAGCAGTACTTC. Protein product: CASSLVGLAGTYEQYF. The chain recombines TRBV7-6 with TRBJ2-7; TRBD2 matches at 12 bases. V gave up 1 base and J gave up 2 bases; unmatched junction bases: 3. The CDR3 has 16 residues. The V gene's germline CDR1 is SGHVS and CDR2 FNYEAQ.